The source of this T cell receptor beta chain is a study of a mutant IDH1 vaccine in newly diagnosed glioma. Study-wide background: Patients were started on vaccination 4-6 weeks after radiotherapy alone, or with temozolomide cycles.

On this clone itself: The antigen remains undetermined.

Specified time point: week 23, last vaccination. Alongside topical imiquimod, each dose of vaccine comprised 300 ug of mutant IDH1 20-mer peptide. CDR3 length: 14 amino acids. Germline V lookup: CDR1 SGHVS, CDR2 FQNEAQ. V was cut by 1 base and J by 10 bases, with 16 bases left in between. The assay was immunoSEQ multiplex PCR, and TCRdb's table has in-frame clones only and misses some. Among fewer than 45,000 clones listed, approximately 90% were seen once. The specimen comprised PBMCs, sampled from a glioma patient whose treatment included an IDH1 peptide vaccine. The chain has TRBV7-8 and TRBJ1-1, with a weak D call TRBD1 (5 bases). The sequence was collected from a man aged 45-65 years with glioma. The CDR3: CASSLVDRNRGAFF. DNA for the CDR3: TGTGCCAGCAGCTTAGTTGACAGAAACCGCGGAGCTTTCTTT. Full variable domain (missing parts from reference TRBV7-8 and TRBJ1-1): GAGVSQSPRYKVAKRGQDVALRCDPISGHVSLFWYQQALGQGPEFLTYFQNEAQLDKSGLPSDRFFAERPEGSVSTLKIQRTQQEDSAVYLCASSLVDRNRGAFFGQGTRLTVV.